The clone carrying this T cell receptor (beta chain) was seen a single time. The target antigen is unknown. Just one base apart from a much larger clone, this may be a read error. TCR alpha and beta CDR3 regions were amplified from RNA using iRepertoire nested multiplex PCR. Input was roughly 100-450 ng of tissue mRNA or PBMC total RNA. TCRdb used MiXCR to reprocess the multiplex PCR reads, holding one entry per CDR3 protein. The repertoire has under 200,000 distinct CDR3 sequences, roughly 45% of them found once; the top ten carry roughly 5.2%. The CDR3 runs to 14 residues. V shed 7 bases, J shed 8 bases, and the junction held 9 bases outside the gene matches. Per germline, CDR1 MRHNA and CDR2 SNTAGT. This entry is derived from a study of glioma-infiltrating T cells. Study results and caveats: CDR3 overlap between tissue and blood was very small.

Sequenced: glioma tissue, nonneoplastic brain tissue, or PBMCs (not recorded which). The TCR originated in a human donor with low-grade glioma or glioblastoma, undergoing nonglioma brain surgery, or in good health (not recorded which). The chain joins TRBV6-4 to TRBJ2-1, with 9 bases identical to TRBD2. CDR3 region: CASTRLAANDEQFF. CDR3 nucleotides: TGTGCCAGCACCCGACTAGCGGCAAACGATGAGCAGTTCTTC.